This T cell receptor beta chain was found in a study of CD8 T cells in ankylosing spondylitis. Findings and caveats of the study: A TCR beta motif of eight highly homologous variants appeared characteristic of ankylosing spondylitis blood. Disease-linked clones reportedly concentrated significantly in matched ankylosing spondylitis synovial fluid. The disease-linked clones had a CD8+ phenotype and low blood frequencies.

The CDR3 consists of 14 residues. V lost 2 bases and J lost 5, with 10 bases in between. Germline CDR1 is MNHEY and CDR2 is SMNVEV (reference sequence). Quantitative 5'-RACE with molecular barcodes generated TCR beta libraries. Via MiXCR, TCRdb re-called the 5' RACE reads, giving one row per CDR3 protein. This sample has fewer than 200,000 distinct CDR3 sequences, with about 20% found just once. Many counts were recorded for this clonotype. Antigen: not known. The clonotype comes from a male donor between 5 and 29 years old with ankylosing spondylitis or in good health (not recorded which). The sample taken for sequencing was blood, either unsorted or a sorted T cell fraction (not recorded which). V gene TRBV27 combines with J gene TRBJ1-5; possible D gene TRBD1, 6 bases. This CDR3 reads CASSLEGVDQPQHF. In DNA, the CDR3 is TGTGCCAGCAGTTTAGAGGGGGTCGATCAGCCCCAGCATTTT.